One sample yielded the 22 T cell receptor beta chains listed below, sequenced in a study of OX40 agonist ivuxolimab in advanced cancers. Here immunoSEQ multiplex PCR was the method, and the copy in TCRdb shows in-frame clones only, minus some. This table has around 37,000 clones, around nine tenths appearing once. The sample here was CD4+ or CD8+ T cells sorted from blood, taken in a trial of the OX40 agonist ivuxolimab. These receptor sequences come from an adult with an advanced solid tumor such as melanoma, head and neck, liver or kidney cancer.

This clone appeared once. The chain joins TRBV29-1 to TRBJ2-5, with TRBD2 as a possible D gene (6 bases). This CDR3 spans 13 amino acids. With 3 bases removed from V and 5 bases from J, the gap between germline ends came to 13 bases. Per the germline V gene, CDR1 is SQVTM and CDR2 is ANQGSEA. CDR3 bases: TGCAGCGTTGAGGGCGGGGAGTGGGAGACCCAGTACTTC. This codes for CSVEGGEWETQYF. The complete variable domain, with remaining parts taken from reference TRBV29-1 and TRBJ2-5, reads SAVISQKPSRDICQRGTSLTIQCQVDSQVTMMFWYRQQPGQSLTLIATANQGSEATYESGFVIDKFPISRPNLTFSTLTVSNMSPEDSSIYLCSVEGGEWETQYFGPGTRLLVL.

The J gene is TRBJ1-1, the V gene TRBV4-1; D ambiguous. The CDR3 has 13 residues. Looked up from germline, CDR1 is MGHRA and CDR2 is YSYEKL. Trimming cost V 5 bases and J 7 bases, with 14 bases left between them. The DNA of the CDR3 is TGCGCCAGCAGCACCCAACTGAGCGATGAAGCTTTCTTT. It specifies CASSTQLSDEAFF.

The rearrangement uses TRBV6-5 and TRBJ1-2; the D gene is possibly TRBD1 (5 bases). Trimming removed 6 bases from V and 5 bases from J, with 13 bases in between. CDR1 MNHEY and CDR2 SVGAGI come from the germline V gene. This CDR3 region has 13 residues. CDR3 residues: CASSLGGSYGYTF. Written as DNA, the CDR3 is TGTGCCAGCAGCCTTGGGGGGAGTTATGGCTACACCTTC.

This clone showed up just a few times. The chain combines TRBV19 with TRBJ1-1, with 8 bases matching TRBD1. The CDR3 consists of 12 residues. Per germline, CDR1 LNHDA and CDR2 SQIVND (reference sequence). Trimming cost V 5 bases and J 4 bases; bases outside gene matches: 0. CDR3 protein: CASSGQGTEAFF. CDR3 nucleotides: TGTGCCAGTAGTGGACAGGGCACTGAAGCTTTCTTT. Full variable domain (missing parts from reference TRBV19 and TRBJ1-1): DGGITQSPKYLFRKEGQNVTLSCEQNLNHDAMYWYRQDPGQGLRLIYYSQIVNDFQKGDIAEGYSVSREKKESFPLTVTSAQKNPTAFYLCASSGQGTEAFFGQGTRLTVV.

This clone has a handful of counts. V usage is TRBV5-1 and J usage is TRBJ2-1, with D uncertain. The CDR3 is 14 amino acids. CDR1 and CDR2 from the germline V gene are SGHRS and YFSETQ. The V end was cut by 4 bases, the J end by 8 bases, with 16 bases between. The CDR3 region has the DNA TGCGCCAGCAGCACCGGAACCCTTCAGTATGAGCAGTTCTTC. Translation gives CASSTGTLQYEQFF.

The V and J genes are TRBV23-1 and TRBJ2-7; 7 nucleotides line up with TRBD1. TRBV23-1 is an open reading frame whose function is uncertain. The CDR3 has 14 residues. Trimming cost V 6 bases and J 4 bases; bases outside gene matches: 9. The CDR3 sequence is CASRTGRSAYEQYF. The CDR3 DNA reads as TGCGCCAGCAGGACAGGGCGGTCGGCATACGAGCAGTACTTC.

The J gene is TRBJ2-7, the V gene TRBV6-6; a weak D match, TRBD1 (5 bases). CDR3 length equals 12 residues. Looked up from germline, CDR1 is MNHNY and CDR2 is SVGAGI (reference sequence). V was clipped by 0 bases and J by 6 bases, with 6 bases between them. The CDR3 DNA reads as TGTGCCAGCAGTTACTCCCAGGGCGAGCAGTACTTC. Translating gives CASSYSQGEQYF.

The genes are TRBV27 and TRBJ2-7; D unresolved. V was clipped by 5 bases and J by 4 bases, with 15 bases between them. Germline CDR1 reads MNHEY; CDR2 reads SMNVEV (reference sequence). The CDR3 runs to 14 residues. The CDR3 reads CASSHEWARYEQYF. For the CDR3, the DNA is TGTGCCAGCAGTCACGAGTGGGCCAGATACGAGCAGTACTTC.

This chain connects TRBV7-8 to TRBJ2-1, with 9 bases identical to TRBD2. V lost 5 bases, J lost 3 bases, and 8 bases stayed unmatched. The CDR3 loop spans 16 amino acids. CDR1 and CDR2 from the germline V gene are SGHVS and FQNEAQ. CDR3 residues: CASSATAGGNYNEQFF. Written as DNA, the CDR3 is TGTGCCAGCAGCGCGACAGCGGGAGGAAACTACAATGAGCAGTTCTTC.

This rearrangement joins TRBV11-2 to TRBJ2-7, with 7 bases lining up with TRBD1. The CDR3 loop spans 15 amino acids. CDR1 SGHAT and CDR2 FQNNGV come from the germline V gene. The J segment lost 2 bases and the V segment lost 7 bases, leaving 11 bases of the junction unmatched. CDR3 in DNA: TGTGCCAGCACCCCCGAAGGGGGCGCCCCCTACGAGCAGTACTTC. Its protein is CASTPEGGAPYEQYF.

This chain joins TRBV7-2 and TRBJ2-3, with a tentative D call TRBD2 (5 bases). The CDR3 is 15 amino acids. V shed 5 bases and J shed 1 base, with 13 bases lying between them. Germline V gives CDR1 SGHTA, CDR2 FQGNSA. CDR3 loop: CASSHRGRGTDTQYF. Written as DNA, the CDR3 is TGTGCCAGCAGCCATAGAGGGCGGGGCACAGATACGCAGTATTTT.

This chain links TRBV27 with TRBJ2-2; the D is unclear. Trimming cost V 0 bases and J 2 bases, with 4 bases left between them. The CDR3 spans 14 residues. Germline V gene lookup returns CDR1 MNHEY and CDR2 SMNVEV (reference sequence). CDR3 amino acids: CASSLSLNTGELFF. As DNA, the CDR3 is TGTGCCAGCAGTTTATCTTTAAACACCGGGGAGCTGTTTTTT.

V gene TRBV10-3 combines with J gene TRBJ2-7; D ambiguous. The CDR3 is 11 amino acids. Germline V gene data show CDR1 as ENHRY and CDR2 as SYGVKD. V lost 1 base and J lost 5, with 3 bases in between. CDR3 region: CAISEYDEQYF. The CDR3 DNA is TGTGCCATCAGTGAGTATGACGAGCAGTACTTC.

Points on this clone: The identical CDR3 is also encoded by other nucleotide sequences in the sample. The chain links TRBV7-9 to TRBJ2-1; unclear D gene. CDR1 SEHNR and CDR2 FQNEAQ come from the germline V gene (reference sequence). V was shortened by 1 base and J by 1 base, with 5 bases between the two germline ends. The CDR3 has 14 amino acids. DNA of the CDR3: TGTGCCAGCAGCTTAGTAGGGTCCTACAATGAGCAGTTCTTC. Translating it yields CASSLVGSYNEQFF. Combining the CDR3 with reference TRBV7-9 and TRBJ2-1 gives the whole variable domain DTGVSQNPRHKITKRGQNVTFRCDPISEHNRLYWYRQTLGQGPEFLTYFQNEAQLEKSRLLSDRFSAERPKGSFSTLEIQRTEQGDSAMYLCASSLVGSYNEQFFGPGTRLTVL.

This clone was seen only once. The chain uses TRBV27 and TRBJ2-5; TRBD1 agrees at 12 bases. Germline CDR1 reads MNHEY; CDR2 reads SMNVEV (reference sequence). V was clipped by 6 bases and J by 5 bases; unmatched bases: 10. CDR3 length: 16 amino acids. The CDR3 DNA is TGTGCCAGCAGCTACCTCGGGACAGGGGGCTGGGAGACCCAGTACTTC. Translating it yields CASSYLGTGGWETQYF.

The chain has TRBV6-5 and TRBJ2-7, with 11 bases fitting TRBD2. CDR1 MNHEY and CDR2 SVGAGI come from the germline V gene. The CDR3 sequence is 15 residues long. V shed 5 bases, J shed 5 bases, and the junction held 8 bases outside the gene matches. CDR3 DNA: TGTGCCAGCAGTGCACTAGCGGGAGAAGCTAACGAGCAGTACTTC. Protein: CASSALAGEANEQYF.

V and J are TRBV13 and TRBJ1-3; no firm D call. The CDR3 has 15 amino acids. V was clipped by 0 bases and J by 8 bases, with 14 bases between them. CDR1 and CDR2 from the germline V gene are PRHDT and FYEKMQ (reference sequence). The CDR3 spells CASSLGWASGDTIYF. CDR3 coding DNA: TGTGCCAGCAGCTTAGGGTGGGCGAGCGGGGACACCATATATTTT.

This chain joins TRBV4-1 and TRBJ2-7; no definite D call. V shed 0 bases and J shed 5 bases, with 8 bases lying between them. Germline-derived CDR1 and CDR2 are MGHRA and YSYEKL. The length of the CDR3 is 13 residues. CDR3: CASSQESQNEQYF. Here the CDR3 DNA reads TGCGCCAGCAGCCAAGAATCACAGAACGAGCAGTACTTC.

The V and J genes are TRBV27 and TRBJ1-1; no reliable D call. Germline V gives CDR1 MNHEY, CDR2 SMNVEV (reference sequence). The CDR3 runs 19 residues. The V and J ends lost 1 base and 5 bases respectively, with 26 bases between them. CDR3 sequence (DNA): TGTGCCAGCAGTTTATTTAGTTTTTCCGGCCTAGGTAGTGGGACTGAAGCTTTCTTT. Amino acid sequence: CASSLFSFSGLGSGTEAFF.

The gene calls are TRBV27 and TRBJ2-7, with TRBD2 as a possible D gene (5 bases). Trimming left V 5 bases short and J 3 bases short, with 14 bases between. CDR3 length: 14 residues. Per the germline V gene, CDR1 is MNHEY and CDR2 is SMNVEV (reference sequence). For the CDR3, the DNA is TGTGCCAGCAGTCCCCGGGGTAGCCACTACGAGCAGTACTTC. Encoded protein: CASSPRGSHYEQYF.

The V call is TRBV5-4, the J call TRBJ1-2; D gene uncertain. CDR1 and CDR2 from the germline V gene are SGHNT and YYREEE (reference sequence). This CDR3 is built from 13 residues. V was shortened by 3 bases and J by 2 bases, with 8 bases between the two germline ends. The CDR3 region is CASSSIGNYGYTF. The CDR3 DNA reads TGTGCCAGCAGCTCCATAGGAAACTATGGCTACACCTTC. The complete variable domain, with remaining parts taken from reference TRBV5-4 and TRBJ1-2, reads ETGVTQSPTHLIKTRGQQVTLRCSSQSGHNTVSWYQQALGQGPQFIFQYYREEENGRGNFPPRFSGLQFPNYSSELNVNALELDDSALYLCASSSIGNYGYTFGSGTRLTVV.

This clone was counted only a few times. V usage is TRBV6-6 and J usage is TRBJ2-1; 10 nucleotides align to TRBD2. Germline values: CDR1 MNHNY, CDR2 SVGAGI (reference sequence). The CDR3 is made up of 15 amino acids. The J segment lost 5 bases and the V segment lost 3 bases, leaving 4 bases of the junction unmatched. The CDR3: CASSYVAGGHNEQFF. For the CDR3, the DNA is TGTGCCAGCAGTTATGTAGCGGGAGGACACAATGAGCAGTTCTTC.